These 18 T cell receptor beta chains were all obtained from the same sample, sequenced in a study of cytomegalovirus exposure and HLA in healthy donors. This PCR relied on a set of 60 Vbeta primers and 13 Jbeta primers. Generated by immunoSEQ multiplex PCR, the TCRdb table keeps only in-frame clones and is missing some. The table records 170,000 or so clones, around 81% of them present only once. The source material was PBMCs. These receptors all stem from a woman aged 30 to 39 in good health and CMV-seronegative.

The chain joins TRBV9 to TRBJ2-7; the match to TRBD1 covers 9 bases. CDR1 is SGDLS, CDR2 YYNGEE, per germline. The CDR3 totals 16 residues. With 0 bases clipped from V and 0 bases from J, the junction kept 4 bases outside the gene matches. In DNA, the CDR3 is TGTGCCAGCAGCGTAGCCGGGACAGGGAACTCCTACGAGCAGTACTTC. Amino acids: CASSVAGTGNSYEQYF.

V gene TRBV4-1 combines with J gene TRBJ2-5, with TRBD2 matching over 12 bases. There are 15 residues in the CDR3. J gave up 5 bases and V 1 base, and 2 bases lay outside the gene matches. The germline V gene encodes CDR1 MGHRA and CDR2 YSYEKL. The CDR3 nucleotides are TGCGCCAGCAGCCAAGTTCTAGCGGGGGGGGAGACCCAGTACTTC. It yields the protein CASSQVLAGGETQYF.

This chain uses TRBV28 with TRBJ2-7; 7 nucleotides align to TRBD1. CDR3 size: 13 residues. The V gene's germline CDR1 is MDHEN and CDR2 SYDVKM. The V segment lost 6 bases and the J segment 4 bases; nucleotides outside the gene matches: 6. In DNA form, the CDR3 reads TGTGCCAGCAGCTACAGGGGTTCATACGAGCAGTACTTC. Translation: CASSYRGSYEQYF.

This clone was seen just once. This chain connects TRBV30 to TRBJ2-7; the match to TRBD1 covers 9 bases. V was clipped by 3 bases and J by 2 bases; unmatched bases: 5. CDR1 is GTSNPN and CDR2 is SVGIG in the germline V gene (reference sequence). The CDR3 length is 14 residues. CDR3 loop: CAWRTGGPPYEQYF. The CDR3 DNA reads TGTGCCTGGAGAACAGGGGGCCCCCCCTACGAGCAGTACTTC.

The rearrangement joins TRBV6-1 to TRBJ2-4; TRBD1 aligns across 7 bases. CDR1 is MNHNS, CDR2 SASEGT, per germline. This CDR3 has 15 residues. J was trimmed by 1 base and V by 7 bases; bases with no gene match: 7. The CDR3 bases are TGTGCCAGCACTGGACAGGATGGGGCCAAAAACATTCAGTACTTC. Amino acids: CASTGQDGAKNIQYF.

In the case of this clone: One end of the junction does not line up with germline, which may come from a read error. The V gene is TRBV7-9, the J gene TRBJ1-2; TRBD1 agrees at 8 bases. The V gene's germline CDR1 is SEHNR and CDR2 FQNEAQ (reference sequence). The CDR3 totals 15 residues. This chain's CDR3 is CSSSIAIRGQDGYTF. In nucleotides, the CDR3 is TGTTCCAGCAGCATAGCGATCAGGGGGCAAGATGGCTACACCTTC.

The rearrangement uses TRBV7-2 and TRBJ2-7, with 8 bases that match TRBD1. The CDR3 totals 15 residues. Trimming at V came to 3 bases and at J to 1 base, leaving 5 bases not matched to a gene. Germline V CDR1 and CDR2: SGHTA, FQGNSA. The CDR3 sequence is CASSFQTGASYEQYF. CDR3 bases: TGTGCCAGCAGCTTTCAGACAGGGGCTTCCTACGAGCAGTACTTC.

The chain uses TRBV6-6 and TRBJ2-6; D possibly corresponds to TRBD2 (6 bases). The germline V gene encodes CDR1 MNHNY and CDR2 SVGAGI (reference sequence). V was shortened by 0 bases and J by 0 bases, with 6 bases between the two germline ends. The CDR3 contains 16 residues. The CDR3 DNA reads TGTGCCAGCAGTTACTCGGGACTCTCTGGGGCCAACGTCCTGACTTTC. Residues: CASSYSGLSGANVLTF.

This clone was detected only a few times. This chain connects TRBV4-1 to TRBJ1-1, with TRBD1 matching over 7 bases. Germline loops: CDR1 MGHRA, CDR2 YSYEKL. V was clipped by 0 bases and J by 1 base; unmatched bases: 5. The CDR3 totals 16 residues. DNA for the CDR3: TGCGCCAGCAGCCAAGATGCAGGGGGAGGGAACACTGAAGCTTTCTTT. As protein: CASSQDAGGGNTEAFF.

This clone was seen once. CDR3 loop: CASSSLAGIWSDTQYF. The CDR3 DNA reads as TGTGCCAGCAGCTCACTAGCGGGGATTTGGTCAGATACGCAGTATTTT. The chain employs TRBV7-9 and TRBJ2-3; 10 nucleotides align to TRBD2. CDR3 length: 16 amino acids. In germline, CDR1 is SEHNR, CDR2 FQNEAQ (reference sequence). V dropped 4 bases and J dropped 4; count of bases not matched to a gene: 8.

This clone was seen once. V usage is TRBV5-1 and J usage is TRBJ1-4; D remains ambiguous. Germline loops: CDR1 SGHRS, CDR2 YFSETQ. The CDR3 loop spans 15 amino acids. V dropped 2 bases and J dropped 8 bases, with 16 bases sitting between them. CDR3 protein: CASSFLGSGSEKLFF. Here the CDR3 DNA reads TGCGCCAGCAGCTTTTTGGGGAGCGGGTCAGAAAAACTGTTTTTT.

This clone was seen a single time. The chain employs TRBV7-9 and TRBJ2-1; possibly TRBD1 for D (7 bases). The length of the CDR3 is 17 residues. Trimming left V 4 bases short and J 4 bases short, with 20 bases between. Germline-derived CDR1 and CDR2 are SEHNR and FQNEAQ (reference sequence). CDR3 nucleotide sequence: TGTGCCAGCAGCTCCGAGCGTCCGGCGGGACAGTACAATGAGCAGTTCTTC. Translating it yields CASSSERPAGQYNEQFF.

The chain couples TRBV18 to TRBJ2-7; 9 bases are shared with TRBD1. The germline V gene encodes CDR1 KGHSH and CDR2 LQKENI. V lost 8 bases to trimming and J lost 6 bases; unmatched junction nucleotides: 14. The CDR3 covers 15 residues. CDR3 in amino acids: CASTWNGDREGEQYF. The CDR3 nucleotides read TGTGCCAGCACATGGAACGGGGACAGGGAGGGCGAGCAGTACTTC.

The rearrangement links TRBV2 to TRBJ2-3; the match to TRBD2 covers 10 bases. Germline CDR1 reads SNHLY; CDR2 reads FYNNEI. The CDR3 contains 16 residues. With 3 bases clipped from V and 7 bases from J, the junction kept 10 bases outside the gene matches. The chain's CDR3 is CASSDRASGGLNTQYF. As DNA, the CDR3 is TGTGCCAGCAGTGACCGGGCTAGCGGGGGATTAAATACGCAGTATTTT.

The V and J genes are TRBV18 and TRBJ1-1, with D possibly TRBD1 on 5 matching bases. The CDR3 length is 16 residues. Trimming cost V 0 bases and J 1 base, with 12 bases left between them. Germline-derived CDR1 and CDR2 are KGHSH and LQKENI. CDR3 coding DNA: TGTGCCAGCTCACCACCGGGTGCAGGGCCGAACACTGAAGCTTTCTTT. Protein product: CASSPPGAGPNTEAFF. Full variable domain (outside the CDR3, taken from reference TRBV18 and TRBJ1-1): NAGVMQNPRHLVRRRGQEARLRCSPMKGHSHVYWYRQLPEEGLKFMVYLQKENIIDESGMPKERFSAEFPKEGPSILRIQQVVRGDSAAYFCASSPPGAGPNTEAFFGQGTRLTVV.

V gene TRBV30 combines with J gene TRBJ1-1; 8 nucleotides line up with TRBD1. Germline CDR1 and CDR2: GTSNPN and SVGIG (reference sequence). CDR3 size: 13 residues. Trimming took 0 bases from V and 6 from J; bases not matched to a gene: 3. The CDR3 is CAWSVLQGAEAFF. The CDR3 DNA reads TGTGCCTGGAGTGTATTACAGGGGGCTGAAGCTTTCTTT.

For the CDR3, the DNA is TGTGCCAGCAGAACGGGACAGAACACCGGGGAGCTGTTTTTT. Protein product: CASRTGQNTGELFF. The chain uses TRBV28 and TRBJ2-2, with D possibly matching TRBD1 (6 bases). Between the trimmed V and J ends, which lost 6 bases and 1 base, there was a span of 9 bases. The CDR3 spans 14 residues. Germline-derived CDR1 and CDR2 are MDHEN and SYDVKM. The full variable domain, in which reference TRBV28 and TRBJ2-2 provide the parts outside the CDR3, is DVKVTQSSRYLVKRTGEKVFLECVQDMDHENMFWYRQDPGLGLRLIYFSYDVKMKEKGDIPEGYSVSREKKERFSLILESASTNQTSMYLCASRTGQNTGELFFGEGSRLTVL.

The chain joins TRBV5-1 to TRBJ1-1, with 7 bases matching TRBD1. CDR3 length equals 16 residues. Germline CDR1 is SGHRS and CDR2 is YFSETQ. Trimming cost V 4 bases and J 0 bases; bases outside gene matches: 9. In DNA form, the CDR3 reads TGCGCCAGCAGCCCGGTGGGACAGCACATGAACACTGAAGCTTTCTTT. This encodes CASSPVGQHMNTEAFF.